This T cell receptor beta chain was captured in a study of blood T cell repertoires in COVID-19. The germline V and J ends were trimmed by 0 bases and 0 bases, with 6 bases remaining between them. The CDR3 has 16 residues. Germline assignment: CDR1 SGHAT and CDR2 FQNNGV. Produced via immunoSEQ multiplex PCR; TCRdb's table is partial and in-frame only. The table lists some 250,000 clones, more than 75% of them singletons. The sequence derives from a woman under 40 who had recovered from COVID-19. This chain joins TRBV11-2 and TRBJ1-6; no clear D gene. The sequencing input was peripheral blood. In nucleotides, the CDR3 is TGTGCCAGCAGCTTAGACGGTAGCTCCTATAATTCACCCCTCCACTTT. This codes for CASSLDGSSYNSPLHF.